The source of this T cell receptor (beta chain) is a study of blood T cell repertoires in COVID-19 (TCRdb year 2020). With regard to the full study: Samples covering the acute and convalescent phases of COVID-19 were provided by collaborators in the United States, Italy and Spain. Deeply sampled blood TCRbeta repertoires from subjects exposed to, actively infected with, or recovered from COVID-19 were included in the dataset. Where available, HLA class I and class II types were taken from metadata supplied by the sample provider and were not determined by assay-based typing. The samples were drawn from two sources: the first 160 participants of the ongoing ImmuneRACE study, and 1,254 subjects contributed by 6 global collaborators. Nearly every sample came with metadata listing a de-identified subject ID, COVID-19 status, age in years and sex. The repertoires were made available in a free public database intended to serve as a resource for research on the immune response to SARS-CoV-2. The prospective study material was composed of cDNA or gDNA derived from T cells, B-cell-depleted T cells, or PBMCs. Points the paper makes about the study in general: The amount of clinical and demographic metadata varied by source and participant and was provided uncurated.

TCRbeta CDR3 regions were amplified from genomic DNA by means of the immunoSEQ Assay, a bias-controlled multiplex PCR. On the study's bioinformatics: Nucleated cell counts per sample were estimated from amplification of reference gene primers within the assay. To quantify the absolute abundance of each unique TCRbeta CDR3 rearrangement, sequence reads were collapsed and filtered. For each sample, productive Simpson clonality was calculated as the square root of Simpson's diversity index over productive rearrangements. Here the immuneACCESS table is served through TCRdb, limited to in-frame sequences with V and J called. Missing clones are a known gap in these copies; in checked studies unresolved V genes cover under half, and the rest lacks a known reason. The V and J calls and clone size are taken from that table; D and trimming were inferred from the DNA. This sample gives about 140,000 clones in total; approximately 80% of them show up just once. The ten largest clones take up 1.5% to 2% of the sample.

This clone was detected only once. Its specific antigen is unknown. Qualities for individual bases were not recorded, and no much larger clone is one base off. Enrolling through a virtual design, the prospective study's participants ranged in age from roughly 18 to 90 years and lived across 20 to 30 United States geographic areas. To assign participants to cohorts, the prospective study relied on clinical history that participants themselves reported in a screening survey and a study questionnaire. A participant counted as exposed if, within 2 weeks of entering the study, that participant had been in contact with someone who had a PCR-confirmed or clinician-diagnosed COVID-19 case. In the prospective study, whole blood, serum and a nasopharyngeal or oropharyngeal swab were collected from each participant by mobile phlebotomists. Additional blood draws and questionnaires over an approximately two-month period could optionally be provided by prospective study participants. Blood samples from the prospective study were shipped frozen or at room temperature prior to DNA extraction.

This clonotype was sampled from a woman in her late teens or twenties who had been exposed to COVID-19. Sequencing was performed on PBMCs or T cells enriched from blood (not recorded which).

The CDR3 region reads CASNPGLADEQFF. The nucleotide sequence is TGTGCCAGCAACCCGGGACTAGCAGATGAGCAGTTCTTC. This chain joins TRBV10-3 to TRBJ2-1; a stretch of 9 junction bases matches TRBD2. After removal of 10 bases from V and 8 bases from J, the junction retains 9 bases not matched to a gene. CDR1 and CDR2 were assigned from the germline V gene as ENHRY and SYGVKD. The CDR3 starts with the cysteine, ends with the phenylalanine, and has 13 residues. The entry retains the CDR3 DNA only, 39 bases that are in frame from base 1.